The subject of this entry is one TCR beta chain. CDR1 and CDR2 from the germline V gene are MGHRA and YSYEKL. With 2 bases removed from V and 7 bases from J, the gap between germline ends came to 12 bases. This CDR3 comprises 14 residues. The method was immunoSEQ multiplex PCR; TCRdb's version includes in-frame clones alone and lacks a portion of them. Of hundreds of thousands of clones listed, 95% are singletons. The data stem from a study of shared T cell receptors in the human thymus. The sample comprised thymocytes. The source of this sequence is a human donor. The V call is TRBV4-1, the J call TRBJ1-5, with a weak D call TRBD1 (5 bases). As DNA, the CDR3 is TGCGCCAGCAGCCAAAACAGGTCCCGACAGCCCCAGCATTTT. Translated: CASSQNRSRQPQHF.